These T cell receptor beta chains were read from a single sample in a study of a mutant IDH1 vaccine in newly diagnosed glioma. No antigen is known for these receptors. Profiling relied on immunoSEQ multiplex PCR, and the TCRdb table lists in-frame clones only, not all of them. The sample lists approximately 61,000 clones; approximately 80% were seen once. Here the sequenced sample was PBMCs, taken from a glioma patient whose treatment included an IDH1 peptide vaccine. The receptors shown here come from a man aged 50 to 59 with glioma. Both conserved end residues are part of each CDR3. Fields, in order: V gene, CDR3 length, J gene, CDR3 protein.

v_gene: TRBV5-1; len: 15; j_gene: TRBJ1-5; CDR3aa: CASSPGVNSNQPQHF
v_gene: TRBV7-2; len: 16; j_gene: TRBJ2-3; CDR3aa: CASSLRPGGITDTQYF
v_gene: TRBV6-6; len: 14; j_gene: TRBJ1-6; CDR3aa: CASSGPASDSPLHF
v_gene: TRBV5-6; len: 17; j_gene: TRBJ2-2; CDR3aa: CASSLPWVNANTGELFF
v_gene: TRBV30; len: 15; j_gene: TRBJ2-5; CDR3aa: CAWSVHRKGTETQYF
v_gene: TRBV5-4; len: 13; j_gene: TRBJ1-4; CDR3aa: CASSLGFNEKLFF
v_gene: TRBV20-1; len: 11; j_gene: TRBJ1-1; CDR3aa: CSVRRNTEAFF
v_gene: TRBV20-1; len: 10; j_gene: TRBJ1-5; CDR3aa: CSASGASQHF
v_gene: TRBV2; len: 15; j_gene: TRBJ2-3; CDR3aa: CASTPTGGGADTQYF
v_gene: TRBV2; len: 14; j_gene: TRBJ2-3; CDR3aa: CASKQGILADTQYF
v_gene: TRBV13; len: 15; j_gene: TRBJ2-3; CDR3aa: CASSLRLAGVDTQYF
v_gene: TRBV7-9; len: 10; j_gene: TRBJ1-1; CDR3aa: CASSSREAFF
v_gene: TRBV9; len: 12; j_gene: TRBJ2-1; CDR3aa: CASSGDSNEQFF